These 22 T cell receptor beta chains came from one sample sequenced in a study of regulatory T cells in long-lasting Graves disease. Sample time point: newly diagnosed GD, antithyroid drugs for less than 3 months. PBMC RNA was the source of the TCR library. For TCR beta, libraries came from iRepertoire HTBI primers and Arm-PCR of CDR3 regions. MiXCR was run by TCRdb on the multiplex PCR reads, yielding one entry per CDR3 protein. The data contain around 250,000 distinct CDR3 sequences, about 17% of them singletons. The same data also went into a second study, on T cells in Graves' hyperthyroidism and ophthalmopathy.

Sample: peripheral blood mononuclear cells (PBMCs), taken at new diagnosis, from a patient treated with antithyroid drugs. These receptors all stem from a woman in her twenties or thirties with Graves disease.

The chain carries TRBV9 and TRBJ2-5, with D unclear. V was cut by 0 bases and J by 2 bases, with 8 bases left in between. The CDR3 runs 14 residues. Germline V gene sequence: CDR1 SGDLS, CDR2 YYNGEE. The DNA for the CDR3 is TGTGCCAGCAGCGTAGGTGTAGGGCAAGAGACCCAGTACTTC. This codes for CASSVGVGQETQYF.

The rearrangement joins TRBV11-2 to TRBJ2-3; TRBD1 matches at 8 bases. Looked up from germline, CDR1 is SGHAT and CDR2 is FQNNGV. The CDR3 extends over 17 amino acids. V shed 4 bases and J 1 base; nucleotides not matched to a gene: 10. The CDR3 spells CASSSWEDREGTDTQYF. As DNA, the CDR3 is TGTGCCAGCAGCTCGTGGGAGGACAGGGAAGGCACAGATACGCAGTATTTT.

This clonotype was counted many times. The chain couples TRBV29-1 to TRBJ1-1; D is possibly TRBD1 (5 bases). V was pared by 5 bases and J by 5 bases, with 18 bases between. This CDR3 is built from 14 residues. Germline V gene data show CDR1 as SQVTM and CDR2 as ANQGSEA. The CDR3 loop is CSVWIGAGRTEAFF. The CDR3 bases are TGCAGCGTTTGGATTGGGGCCGGCAGGACTGAAGCTTTCTTT.

With regard to this clonotype: A much larger clonotype is one base distant, so this may be a read error. The chain couples TRBV18 to TRBJ1-1; a possible D gene is TRBD1 (6 bases). CDR1 and CDR2 from the germline V gene are KGHSH and LQKENI. CDR3 size: 16 residues. The V end was cut by 4 bases, the J end by 1 base, with 16 bases between. The CDR3: CASSRTPGARNTEAFF. The CDR3 bases are TGTGCCAGCTCACGAACCCCGGGGGCCCGGAACACTGAAGCTTTCTTT. The variable domain in full, with the rest retrieved from reference TRBV18 and TRBJ1-1, is NAGVMQNPRHLVRRRGQEARLRCSPMKGHSHVYWYRQLPEEGLKFMVYLQKENIIDESGMPKERFSAEFPKEGPSILRIQQVVRGDSAAYFCASSRTPGARNTEAFFGQGTRLTVV.

This clonotype was observed many times. V and J are TRBV18 and TRBJ1-3; D is perhaps TRBD1 (6 bases). The V gene's germline CDR1 is KGHSH and CDR2 LQKENI. Trimming left V 4 bases short and J 0 bases short, with 10 bases between. This CDR3 has 15 residues. The CDR3 region is CASSLGQSSGNTIYF. DNA of the CDR3: TGTGCCAGCTCACTCGGACAGAGCTCTGGAAACACCATATATTTT.

The table lists this clonotype with many counts. The chain carries TRBV7-2 and TRBJ2-3, with D possibly matching TRBD1 (6 bases). Trimming left V 2 bases short and J 6 bases short, with 12 bases between. The V gene's germline CDR1 is SGHTA and CDR2 FQGNSA. The CDR3 covers 14 residues. CDR3 residues: CASSLQGTRDTQYF. For the CDR3, the DNA is TGTGCCAGCAGCTTACAGGGGACCCGCGATACGCAGTATTTT.

As to this clonotype: A much larger clone differs by one base, so this may be a read error. The chain employs TRBV5-1 and TRBJ2-3; D uncertain. V dropped 7 bases and J dropped 4 bases, with 16 bases sitting between them. CDR3 length: 14 residues. In germline, CDR1 is SGHRS, CDR2 YFSETQ. The CDR3 nucleotides read TGCGCCAGCTGCAAGAACGATATACCAGATACGCAGTATTTT. This sequence encodes CASCKNDIPDTQYF.

This chain joins TRBV4-1 and TRBJ1-1; D uncertain. This CDR3 is built from 17 residues. Trimming cost V 1 base and J 6 bases, with 21 bases left between them. CDR1 is MGHRA, CDR2 YSYEKL, per germline. The CDR3 DNA reads TGCGCCAGCAGCCAAGTTGATATTCGCAGGACGTACGCTGAAGCTTTCTTT. Amino acids: CASSQVDIRRTYAEAFF.

There are many counts of this clonotype. The chain has TRBV14 and TRBJ2-2, with D possibly matching TRBD2 (7 bases). The CDR3 loop spans 16 amino acids. The germline V gene encodes CDR1 SGHDN and CDR2 FVKESK. Trimming took 4 bases from V and 4 from J, leaving 16 bases between them. The CDR3 loop is CASSPGASGSTGELFF. CDR3 coding DNA: TGTGCCAGCAGCCCGGGGGCTAGCGGATCCACCGGGGAGCTGTTTTTT.

The chain uses TRBV11-2 and TRBJ1-1; D gene unclear. V was clipped by 8 bases and J by 7 bases, with 11 bases between them. Germline CDR1 and CDR2: SGHAT and FQNNGV. CDR3 length: 11 residues. The CDR3 nucleotides are TGTGCCAGCCGAGGGTTTATTGAAGCTTTCTTT. It yields the protein CASRGFIEAFF.

Only one count was recorded for this clonotype. This chain joins TRBV2 and TRBJ2-3; 7 bases are shared with TRBD2. CDR3 length: 15 residues. V lost 2 bases and J lost 2; bases outside the gene matches: 4. CDR1 and CDR2 (germline): SNHLY, FYNNEI. For the CDR3, the DNA is TGTGCCAGCAGTGAATTGGGGACTACCACAGATACGCAGTATTTT. This translates into CASSELGTTTDTQYF.

This clonotype was seen ten or more times. The genes are TRBV15 and TRBJ2-1; D perhaps matches TRBD1 (6 bases). Germline V lookup: CDR1 LNHNV, CDR2 YYDKDF (reference sequence). V lost 5 bases and J 6 bases, leaving 26 bases between the germline ends. This CDR3 has 18 amino acids. CDR3 coding DNA: TGTGCCACCAGCGCTGGATGGACAGAGACATTACTATTCAATGAGCAGTTCTTC. Translating it yields CATSAGWTETLLFNEQFF.

V is TRBV20-1 and J is TRBJ1-5; D unclear. Deletions cut 6 bases from V and 4 bases from J, with 10 bases between. CDR1 is DFQATT and CDR2 is SNEGSKA in the germline V gene (reference sequence). This CDR3 has 12 amino acids. DNA for the CDR3: TGCAGTGCGGCCGGCGGGAATCAGCCCCAGCATTTT. As protein: CSAAGGNQPQHF.

This clonotype was seen many times. The chain couples TRBV20-1 to TRBJ1-3; D not resolved. Trimming took off 4 bases at V and 0 bases at J, with 13 bases between the two ends. The CDR3 sequence is 15 residues long. Germline V gene sequence: CDR1 DFQATT, CDR2 SNEGSKA (reference sequence). CDR3 loop: CSAIEAARSGNTIYF. CDR3 nucleotides: TGCAGTGCTATAGAGGCAGCTCGCTCTGGAAACACCATATATTTT.

This clonotype was picked up a small number of times. V is TRBV5-4 and J is TRBJ1-2; 8 bases map to TRBD1. The germline gives CDR1 SGHNT, CDR2 YYREEE (reference sequence). CDR3 length: 12 amino acids. J lost 8 bases, V lost 2 bases, and 2 bases had no gene match. CDR3 DNA sequence: TGTGCCAGCAGCTTTCCAGGGGGCGGCTACACCTTC. Encoded protein: CASSFPGGGYTF.

This clonotype was counted many times. V and J are TRBV2 and TRBJ2-1; D ambiguous. The germline V and J ends were trimmed by 1 base and 0 bases, with 16 bases remaining between them. The germline gives CDR1 SNHLY, CDR2 FYNNEI. The CDR3 contains 18 residues. This chain's CDR3 is CASSEDPQSRRSYNEQFF. Written as DNA, the CDR3 is TGTGCCAGCAGTGAAGACCCCCAGAGCCGTCGCTCCTACAATGAGCAGTTCTTC. Together with reference TRBV2 and TRBJ2-1, the CDR3 gives the full variable domain: EPEVTQTPSHQVTQMGQEVILRCVPISNHLYFYWYRQILGQKVEFLVSFYNNEISEKSEIFDDQFSVERPDGSNFTLKIRSTKLEDSAMYFCASSEDPQSRRSYNEQFFGPGTRLTVL.

This clonotype appeared many times. This rearrangement joins TRBV14 to TRBJ1-2, with 9 bases that match TRBD1. The length of the CDR3 is 14 residues. V was clipped by 1 base and J by 6 bases; unmatched bases: 3. The germline V gene encodes CDR1 SGHDN and CDR2 FVKESK. CDR3 DNA sequence: TGTGCCAGCAGCCAAGGGACAGGGGTAAATGGCTACACCTTC. Translated: CASSQGTGVNGYTF.

In its sample, this clonotype was seen a few times. J is TRBJ2-3 and V is TRBV5-1; tentative D call: TRBD2 (7 bases). The V and J ends lost 2 bases and 6 bases respectively, with 19 bases between them. The CDR3 contains 16 residues. In germline, CDR1 is SGHRS, CDR2 YFSETQ. CDR3 region: CASSFGGGAVSDTQYF. For the CDR3, the DNA is TGCGCCAGCAGCTTTGGGGGGGGGGCCGTGTCGGATACGCAGTATTTT.

This clonotype was seen ten or more times. The V gene is TRBV20-1, the J gene TRBJ2-5; unclear D gene. Germline loops: CDR1 DFQATT, CDR2 SNEGSKA (reference sequence). Trimming took 6 bases from V and 1 from J, leaving 9 bases between them. This CDR3 contains 12 residues. The CDR3 loop is CSADYLQETQYF. Written as DNA, the CDR3 is TGCAGTGCGGATTACCTCCAAGAGACCCAGTACTTC.

This clonotype was detected ten times or more. This sequence joins TRBV29-1 and TRBJ2-7; D not resolved. Germline CDR1 reads SQVTM; CDR2 reads ANQGSEA. CDR3 length: 12 amino acids. V lost 5 bases to trimming and J lost 2 bases, with 10 bases between them. The CDR3 sequence is CSVTNPTYEQYF. The CDR3 DNA reads as TGCAGCGTTACGAATCCCACCTACGAGCAGTACTTC.

This clonotype was picked up many times. This chain connects TRBV12-3 or TRBV12-4 to TRBJ2-2, with D possibly being TRBD1 (6 bases). Trimming shortened V by 6 bases and J by 4 bases, and 21 bases separated the two germline ends. The CDR3 totals 17 residues. The CDR3 region has the DNA TGTGCCAGCAGCGCCCCTTCAGGGGAATTCGTCACCGGGGAGCTGTTTTTT. Protein sequence: CASSAPSGEFVTGELFF.

This clonotype was recorded at least ten times. The chain recombines TRBV6-1 with TRBJ2-5; TRBD1 matches at 9 bases. J lost 3 bases, V lost 6 bases, and 8 bases had no gene match. Per the germline V gene, CDR1 is MNHNS and CDR2 is SASEGT. The CDR3 contains 15 residues. The CDR3 nucleotides are TGTGCCAGCAGGGAGGGACAGGGTCTAAAAGAGACCCAGTACTTC. This encodes CASREGQGLKETQYF.